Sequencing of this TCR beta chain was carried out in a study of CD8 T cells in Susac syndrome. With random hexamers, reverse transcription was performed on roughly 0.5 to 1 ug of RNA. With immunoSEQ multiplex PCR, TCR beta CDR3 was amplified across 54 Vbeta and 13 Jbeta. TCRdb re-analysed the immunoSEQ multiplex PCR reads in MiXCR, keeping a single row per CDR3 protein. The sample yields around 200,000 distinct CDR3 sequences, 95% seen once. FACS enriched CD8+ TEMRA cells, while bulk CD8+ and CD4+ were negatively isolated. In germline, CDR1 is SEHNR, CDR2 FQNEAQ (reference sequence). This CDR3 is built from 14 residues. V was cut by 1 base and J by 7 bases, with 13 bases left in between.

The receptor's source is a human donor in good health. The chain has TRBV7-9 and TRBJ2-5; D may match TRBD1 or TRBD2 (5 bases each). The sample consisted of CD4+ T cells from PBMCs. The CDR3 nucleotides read TGTGCCAGCAGCTTAGTCGGAGATGGGGGGACCCAGTACTTC. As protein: CASSLVGDGGTQYF.